These 22 T cell receptor beta chains were sequenced from one sample in a study of T cell changes during pregnancy in multiple sclerosis. Some clones are missing from TCRdb's copy, which holds only in-frame ones; the method was immunoSEQ multiplex PCR. The repertoire consists of just over 30,000 clones, with around 90% occurring once and the leading ten covering 9.7%. The sample consisted of CD8+ T cells from peripheral blood mononuclear cells, taken in the first trimester of pregnancy. The source of these receptors is a female donor with multiple sclerosis, enrolled in a pregnancy study.

The genes are TRBV6-5 and TRBJ2-3, with 8 bases fitting TRBD2. Germline V gene lookup returns CDR1 MNHEY and CDR2 SVGAGI. The V gene end was trimmed by 7 bases and the J gene end by 4 bases; junction bases not matched to a gene: 7. The CDR3 spans 14 residues. The CDR3 DNA is TGTGCCAGCAACCGGGGGGGGAGGGCAGATACGCAGTATTTT. Protein sequence: CASNRGGRADTQYF.

V and J are TRBV4-1 and TRBJ1-6; 8 bases are shared with TRBD1. The junction had 10 bases not matched to a gene; V was cut back by 2 bases and J by 4 bases. Germline loops: CDR1 MGHRA, CDR2 YSYEKL. The CDR3 has 18 amino acids. The CDR3 region is CASSQIMGQEAYNSPLHF. The CDR3 nucleotides are TGCGCCAGCAGCCAAATAATGGGACAGGAAGCTTATAATTCACCCCTCCACTTT.

The chain carries TRBV30 and TRBJ1-2, with TRBD1 as a possible D gene (6 bases). Germline V gene lookup returns CDR1 GTSNPN and CDR2 SVGIG (reference sequence). CDR3 length: 16 residues. V was trimmed by 0 bases and J by 4 bases, leaving 18 bases between them. The CDR3 region has the DNA TGTGCCTGGAGTGTACCCAACTCCGGGACAATCTATGGCTACACCTTC. Its translation: CAWSVPNSGTIYGYTF.

V gene TRBV28 combines with J gene TRBJ2-2; D uncertain. This CDR3 is built from 13 residues. Germline CDR1 is MDHEN and CDR2 is SYDVKM. The V and J ends lost 3 bases and 5 bases respectively, with 7 bases between them. Here the CDR3 reads CASSFSQTGELFF. The CDR3 DNA follows: TGTGCCAGCAGTTTTTCTCAGACCGGGGAGCTGTTTTTT.

The rearrangement uses TRBV30 and TRBJ1-5; unclear D gene. The V gene's germline CDR1 is GTSNPN and CDR2 SVGIG (reference sequence). The V and J ends lost 0 bases and 2 bases respectively, with 5 bases between them. This CDR3 region has 13 residues. CDR3 sequence (DNA): TGTGCCTGGAGTGTGGGCCGCAATCAGCCCCAGCATTTT. It is translated as CAWSVGRNQPQHF.

The CDR3 sequence: CASSLNAGGPYNEQFF. As DNA, the CDR3 is TGTGCCAGCAGCTTAAACGCGGGAGGGCCTTACAATGAGCAGTTCTTC. The V gene is TRBV7-9, the J gene TRBJ2-1, with 9 bases lining up with TRBD2. With V trimmed by 2 bases and J by 4 bases, 6 bases remained unmatched. This CDR3 region has 16 residues. In germline, CDR1 is SEHNR, CDR2 FQNEAQ (reference sequence). The full variable domain, with the rest looked up from reference TRBV7-9 and TRBJ2-1, is DTGVSQNPRHKITKRGQNVTFRCDPISEHNRLYWYRQTLGQGPEFLTYFQNEAQLEKSRLLSDRFSAERPKGSFSTLEIQRTEQGDSAMYLCASSLNAGGPYNEQFFGPGTRLTVL.

This rearrangement joins TRBV6-1 to TRBJ2-7; 8 positions agree with TRBD2. The germline V gene has CDR1 MNHNS and CDR2 SASEGT. The CDR3 covers 15 residues. V lost 1 base, J lost 1 base, and 3 bases stayed unmatched. DNA of the CDR3: TGTGCCAGCAGTGAAGACCTAGCGGGTTCCTACGAGCAGTACTTC. Translating gives CASSEDLAGSYEQYF.

This chain uses TRBV5-3 with TRBJ2-5, with D possibly being TRBD2 (6 bases). TRBV5-3 has ORF status, its function being uncertain. This CDR3 comprises 15 residues. V was clipped by 3 bases and J by 0 bases, with 12 bases between them. The CDR3 here is CARSSGVANQETQYF. DNA for the CDR3: TGTGCCAGAAGCTCGGGGGTTGCCAACCAAGAGACCCAGTACTTC.

This chain uses TRBV27 with TRBJ2-1; 12 nucleotides agree with TRBD2. CDR3 size: 16 residues. The V gene's germline CDR1 is MNHEY and CDR2 SMNVEV (reference sequence). V lost 2 bases and J lost 8; bases outside the gene matches: 7. This chain's CDR3 is CASSLTSTSGSYEQFF. The DNA of the CDR3 is TGTGCCAGCAGTTTAACGTCGACTAGCGGGAGCTATGAGCAGTTCTTC.

V is TRBV29-1 and J is TRBJ2-7, with 9 bases matching TRBD2. The V and J ends lost 1 base and 6 bases, in that order; junction bases with no gene match: 7. This CDR3 region has 14 residues. Germline CDR1 and CDR2: SQVTM and ANQGSEA. In DNA form, the CDR3 reads TGCAGCGTTGAAGTGGTAGCGGGAGCTCCCGAGCAGTACTTC. Translation gives CSVEVVAGAPEQYF.

The V call is TRBV6-1, the J call TRBJ2-1, with 10 bases matching TRBD2. V was pared by 7 bases and J by 7 bases, with 7 bases of the junction left unmatched. The CDR3 is 14 amino acids. CDR1 and CDR2 (germline): MNHNS, SASEGT. CDR3 DNA sequence: TGTGCCAGCACTCCGGGACTAGCGAGTAATGAGCAGTTCTTC. Its translation: CASTPGLASNEQFF.

This chain links TRBV12-5 with TRBJ2-5; D gene uncertain. CDR1 and CDR2 from the germline V gene are LGHNT and FRNRAP. Trimming cost V 6 bases and J 3 bases, with 5 bases left between them. CDR3 size: 11 residues. Here the CDR3 reads CASGLKETQYF. CDR3 nucleotide sequence: TGTGCTAGTGGACTCAAAGAGACCCAGTACTTC.

This clone was observed once. The rearrangement joins TRBV27 to TRBJ2-3; maybe TRBD2 (6 bases). The CDR3 contains 13 residues. Trimming removed 3 bases from V and 6 bases from J, with 10 bases in between. Germline V gene data show CDR1 as MNHEY and CDR2 as SMNVEV (reference sequence). As DNA, the CDR3 is TGTGCCAGCAGTTTGGATGGGGGGGATACGCAGTATTTT. Translation gives CASSLDGGDTQYF.

The chain combines TRBV6-1 with TRBJ1-6; the match to TRBD1 covers 7 bases. The CDR3 totals 14 residues. Germline lookup yields CDR1 MNHNS and CDR2 SASEGT. The ends lost 5 bases at V and 7 bases at J; junction bases unmatched: 5. The CDR3: CASSTGTENSPLHF. The CDR3 coding sequence is TGTGCCAGCAGTACCGGGACAGAAAATTCACCCCTCCACTTT.

The chain combines TRBV25-1 with TRBJ1-2, with 8 bases matching TRBD1. This CDR3 is 17 amino acids long. CDR1 and CDR2 from the germline V gene are MGHDK and SYGVNS. Germline trimming cut 4 bases from V and 7 bases from J; bases unmatched to any gene: 17. CDR3 region: CASSGRGTGPIAGGYTF. The CDR3 nucleotides read TGTGCCAGCAGTGGACGCGGGACAGGTCCTATCGCCGGTGGCTACACCTTC.

The rearrangement uses TRBV16 and TRBJ2-7; a weak D match, TRBD1 (5 bases). Germline CDR1 and CDR2: KGHSY and FQNENV. Trimming took 1 base from V and 3 from J, leaving 7 bases between them. The CDR3 is 13 residues long. CDR3 DNA: TGTGCCAGCAGCCAATTTAGGGGCTACGAGCAGTACTTC. Encoded protein: CASSQFRGYEQYF. The full variable domain, in which reference TRBV16 and TRBJ2-7 provide the parts outside the CDR3, is GEEVAQTPKHLVRGEGQKAKLYCAPIKGHSYVFWYQQVLKNEFKFLISFQNENVFDETGMPKERFSAKCLPNSPCSLEIQATKLEDSAVYFCASSQFRGYEQYFGPGTRLTVT.

The gene calls are TRBV27 and TRBJ2-1; 10 nucleotides line up with TRBD1. The junction had 8 bases not matched to a gene; V was cut back by 5 bases and J by 4 bases. The germline V gene encodes CDR1 MNHEY and CDR2 SMNVEV (reference sequence). The CDR3 consists of 16 residues. The CDR3 region is CASSPTGTGVYNEQFF. CDR3 coding DNA: TGTGCCAGCAGTCCGACCGGGACAGGGGTTTACAATGAGCAGTTCTTC.

This clone was seen more than once but under ten times. This chain joins TRBV6-4 and TRBJ2-1; 7 nucleotides agree with TRBD2. Germline CDR1 reads MRHNA; CDR2 reads SNTAGT. Unmatched junction bases numbered 8, after V lost 4 bases and J lost 5 bases. The CDR3 consists of 15 residues. CDR3 sequence: CASSVGAGSNNEQFF. For the CDR3, the DNA is TGTGCCAGCAGTGTTGGAGCGGGATCGAACAATGAGCAGTTCTTC.

This clone was picked up a small number of times. This chain connects TRBV5-1 to TRBJ1-1; the D gene is possibly TRBD1 (5 bases). Trimming cost V 0 bases and J 2 bases, with 8 bases left between them. The CDR3 runs to 14 residues. Germline lookup yields CDR1 SGHRS and CDR2 YFSETQ. This chain's CDR3 is CASSLAGGNTEAFF. Here the CDR3 DNA reads TGCGCCAGCAGCTTGGCCGGGGGAAACACTGAAGCTTTCTTT.

This clone was detected once. The V and J genes are TRBV4-3 and TRBJ2-1; 10 nucleotides line up with TRBD1. From germline, CDR1 is LGHNA and CDR2 YSLEER. V dropped 1 base and J dropped 8; count of bases not matched to a gene: 11. The CDR3 is made up of 17 amino acids. The CDR3 DNA is TGCGCCAGCAGCCAAGCTCGACCGGGACAGGGGAGTGATGAGCAGTTCTTC. This gives the protein CASSQARPGQGSDEQFF.

The CDR3 here is CASSGHWDRPTGELFF. As DNA, the CDR3 is TGTGCCAGCAGCGGACACTGGGACAGGCCCACCGGGGAGCTGTTTTTT. The chain has TRBV9 and TRBJ2-2; 8 bases agree with TRBD1. CDR1 SGDLS and CDR2 YYNGEE come from the germline V gene. The V gene end was trimmed by 3 bases and the J gene end by 4 bases; junction bases not matched to a gene: 8. The CDR3 consists of 16 residues.

As to this clone: The sample has other DNA sequences that encode this CDR3 too. This chain joins TRBV5-1 and TRBJ2-2; TRBD2 matches 12 bases. The germline CDR1 and CDR2 sequences are SGHRS and YFSETQ. V was clipped by 0 bases and J by 5 bases; unmatched bases: 5. CDR3 length: 17 residues. The CDR3 is CASSLGLAGGPTGELFF. CDR3 in DNA: TGCGCCAGCAGCTTGGGCCTAGCGGGAGGGCCAACCGGGGAGCTGTTTTTT. Using reference TRBV5-1 and TRBJ2-2 for the parts outside the CDR3, the full variable domain is KAGVTQTPRYLIKTRGQQVTLSCSPISGHRSVSWYQQTPGQGLQFLFEYFSETQRNKGNFPGRFSGRQFSNSRSEMNVSTLELGDSALYLCASSLGLAGGPTGELFFGEGSRLTVL.